The following is a TCR beta chain sequence with its context. Antigen unknown. Germline assignment: CDR1 SGHNT and CDR2 YYREEE (reference sequence). This CDR3 is built from 15 residues. Trimming pared 4 bases from V and 6 bases from J, leaving 16 bases between. The data belong to a study of shared clonotypes between healthy human individuals. Broader study findings: What naive subsets generally showed was a larger estimated richness than memory subsets showed.

The protocol was immunoSEQ multiplex PCR, while the TCRdb copy is restricted to in-frame clones and leaves out a portion. Of about 2.4 million clones in the sample, under 95% were seen once. The rearrangement links TRBV5-4 to TRBJ2-2; weak D call: TRBD1 (5 bases). The specimen was naive CD4+ T cells from PBMCs. Subset of the sample: CD45RA+ positively selected. The receptor comes from a man younger than 30 in good health. Some clones in this sample may be carry-over from other donors' samples. CDR3 residues: CASSRGGRAAGELFF. DNA for the CDR3: TGTGCCAGCAGCCGAGGTGGCAGGGCCGCCGGGGAGCTGTTTTTT.